Below, 12 T cell receptor beta chains from the same sample are listed, as sequenced in a study of T cells in Graves' hyperthyroidism and ophthalmopathy. The investigators amplified TCR beta CDR3 regions from RNA transcripts. A set of HTBI primers served as the primers for a first-round RT-PCR of the TCR CDR3. Via MiXCR, TCRdb re-called the multiplex PCR reads, giving one row per CDR3 protein. This table holds 400,000 to 600,000 distinct CDR3 sequences, around 15% found once. The sequenced sample consisted of blood. Receptors were obtained from a woman in her thirties with Graves' ophthalmopathy.

This clonotype was seen a few times. The chain joins TRBV27 to TRBJ2-7; D possibly corresponds to TRBD1 (6 bases). The V end was cut by 8 bases, the J end by 4 bases, with 18 bases between. CDR3 length: 14 residues. Germline-derived CDR1 and CDR2 are MNHEY and SMNVEV (reference sequence). In DNA form, the CDR3 reads TGTGCCAGCCGACCCTCCGGGACAAATTACGAGCAGTACTTC. Translating it yields CASRPSGTNYEQYF.

There are many counts of this clonotype. The V call is TRBV27, the J call TRBJ2-1, with a possible D match to TRBD2 (6 bases). This CDR3 contains 14 residues. Deletions cut 3 bases from V and 6 bases from J, with 12 bases between. The germline gives CDR1 MNHEY, CDR2 SMNVEV (reference sequence). The CDR3 DNA follows: TGTGCCAGCAGTTTTCAGGACTACCGCAATGAGCAGTTCTTC. Translating gives CASSFQDYRNEQFF.

The chain uses TRBV5-5 and TRBJ2-1; 7 nucleotides line up with TRBD2. Germline assignment: CDR1 SGHKS and CDR2 YYEKEE (reference sequence). V lost 0 bases, J lost 2 bases, and 11 bases stayed unmatched. The length of the CDR3 is 18 residues. The CDR3 coding sequence is TGTGCCAGCAGCTTGGGGGTAGAGGCTAGCGGTGCCTACAATGAGCAGTTCTTC. Protein: CASSLGVEASGAYNEQFF.

This clonotype has just a few counts. The DNA for the CDR3 is TGTGCCAGCAGCGTAGTAGGGGGTAGGAATGAGCAGTTCTTC. Translating gives CASSVVGGRNEQFF. This sequence joins TRBV9 and TRBJ2-1; D is possibly TRBD1 (6 bases). Germline lookup yields CDR1 SGDLS and CDR2 YYNGEE. The ends were cut back, 0 bases at V and 7 bases at J, with 11 bases in the middle. The length of the CDR3 is 14 residues.

This clonotype has ten or more counts. The rearrangement uses TRBV28 and TRBJ2-1; D perhaps matches TRBD2 (5 bases). The CDR3 length is 17 residues. From germline, CDR1 is MDHEN and CDR2 SYDVKM. Trimming removed 2 bases at V and 0 bases at J, with 14 bases between. The CDR3 DNA reads TGTGCCAGCAGTTTAGGGGTCCAGCGGAGCTCCTACAATGAGCAGTTCTTC. It specifies CASSLGVQRSSYNEQFF.

Points on this clonotype: At one of its ends the junction is not consistent with the germline gene, which may arise from a read error. The chain couples TRBV6-2 or TRBV6-3 to TRBJ2-1; tentative D call: TRBD2 (5 bases). Germline V gives CDR1 MNHEY, CDR2 SVGEGT. The CDR3 is 17 amino acids. Here the CDR3 reads CASSYRSGGGSYNEQLF. The CDR3 nucleotides are TGTGCCAGCAGTTACCGCTCAGGCGGAGGCTCCTACAATGAGCAGCTCTTC.

This clonotype was seen ten or more times. The CDR3 nucleotides read TGTGCCAGCAGCTCCCCCGGCATCCCCTACTTC. Its protein is CASSSPGIPYF. The J gene is TRBJ2-5, the V gene TRBV7-2; no firm D call. The CDR3 runs 11 residues. Germline V CDR1 and CDR2: SGHTA, FQGNSA. V lost 4 bases and J lost 14, with 14 bases in between.

In its sample, this clonotype was seen many times. The chain employs TRBV18 and TRBJ2-3, with D possibly matching TRBD1 (5 bases). CDR3 size: 15 residues. V dropped 5 bases and J dropped 0 bases, with 12 bases sitting between them. Germline V gene sequence: CDR1 KGHSH, CDR2 LQKENI. The CDR3 DNA reads TGTGCCAGCTCAACGGACAAAATTAGCACAGATACGCAGTATTTT. Translating gives CASSTDKISTDTQYF. The whole variable domain, filled in from reference TRBV18 and TRBJ2-3, reads NAGVMQNPRHLVRRRGQEARLRCSPMKGHSHVYWYRQLPEEGLKFMVYLQKENIIDESGMPKERFSAEFPKEGPSILRIQQVVRGDSAAYFCASSTDKISTDTQYFGPGTRLTVL.

This clonotype has at least ten counts. At one end the junction does not follow the germline gene, possibly because of a read error. The chain has TRBV6-1 and TRBJ2-3; 10 bases are a match to TRBD2. The CDR3 length is 16 residues. Germline loops: CDR1 MNHNS, CDR2 SASEGT. CDR3 in amino acids: CASSQPTSGSTDTQYF. In DNA form, the CDR3 reads TGCGCCAGCAGCCAACCGACTAGCGGGAGCACAGATACGCAGTATTTT.

The table lists this clonotype with a few counts. The gene calls are TRBV14 and TRBJ2-7; 9 bases are a match to TRBD1. The CDR3 extends over 15 amino acids. V gave up 4 bases and J gave up 3 bases; unmatched junction bases: 7. From germline, CDR1 is SGHDN and CDR2 FVKESK. This CDR3 reads CASSLLGQGIYEQYF. The DNA of the CDR3 is TGTGCCAGCAGCCTTCTGGGACAGGGCATCTACGAGCAGTACTTC.

This chain uses TRBV28 with TRBJ1-2; D possibly corresponds to TRBD1 (6 bases). V was cut by 4 bases and J by 4 bases, with 19 bases left in between. Germline assignment: CDR1 MDHEN and CDR2 SYDVKM. This CDR3 spans 16 amino acids. The CDR3 DNA follows: TGTGCCAGCAGTTCCATCCCTCCGGACAGAAGCTATGGCTACACCTTC. Residues: CASSSIPPDRSYGYTF.

In its sample, this clonotype was seen many times. As DNA, the CDR3 is TGCAGTGCTAGCGGACTAGCGGGAACCTACAATGAGCAGTTCTTC. Amino acid sequence: CSASGLAGTYNEQFF. V gene TRBV20-1 combines with J gene TRBJ2-1; 12 bases are a match to TRBD2. J was trimmed by 2 bases and V by 3 bases; bases with no gene match: 2. Germline V gene lookup returns CDR1 DFQATT and CDR2 SNEGSKA (reference sequence). This CDR3 has 15 amino acids.